This TCR beta chain was observed in a study of blood T cell repertoires in COVID-19. The CDR3 contains 13 residues. Germline V gene sequence: CDR1 ENHRY, CDR2 SYGVKD. Trimming pared 11 bases from V and 5 bases from J, leaving 18 bases between. Some clones are missing from TCRdb's copy, which holds only in-frame ones; the method was immunoSEQ multiplex PCR. The table records about 60,000 clones, 75% to 80% of them present only once. Sequencing input: peripheral blood. The chain has TRBV10-3 and TRBJ2-5, with D perhaps matching TRBD1 (7 bases). The TCR was taken from a man aged 50-60 years with active or convalescent COVID-19. DNA of the CDR3: TGTGCCTCGAACAGGGGAGGTGGGGAGACCCAGTACTTC. Translating it yields CASNRGGGETQYF.